This entry lists 19 T cell receptor beta chains sequenced from one sample in a study of blood T cell repertoires in COVID-19. Clones were read by immunoSEQ multiplex PCR, and TCRdb kept only the in-frame ones, dropping some. The sample yields approximately 220,000 clones, more than 70% seen once. The sample taken for sequencing was PBMCs or T cells enriched from blood (not recorded which). The receptors here all came from a woman in her forties with acute COVID-19.

This clone came up many times. The sample contains more than one DNA sequence encoding this CDR3. The chain couples TRBV5-5 to TRBJ2-1; D possibly corresponds to TRBD1 (5 bases). V was clipped by 1 base and J by 5 bases, with 13 bases between them. Germline CDR1 is SGHKS and CDR2 is YYEKEE (reference sequence). The CDR3 has 15 residues. CDR3 DNA sequence: TGTGCCAGCAGCTTGAGGGGCCAGGGTAACAATGAGCAGTTCTTC. It specifies CASSLRGQGNNEQFF.

V is TRBV6-5 and J is TRBJ1-1; D perhaps matches TRBD1 (5 bases). The germline V and J ends were trimmed by 4 bases and 3 bases, with 12 bases remaining between them. CDR3 length: 14 residues. Germline values: CDR1 MNHEY, CDR2 SVGAGI. The DNA for the CDR3 is TGTGCCAGCAGTTTGGCAGGGATGGACACTGAAGCTTTCTTT. Its protein is CASSLAGMDTEAFF.

The chain employs TRBV24-1 and TRBJ2-7; D is ambiguous. Germline V gene data show CDR1 as KGHDR and CDR2 as SFDVKD. This CDR3 has 11 amino acids. Trimming left V 1 base short and J 7 bases short, with 4 bases between. Here the CDR3 DNA reads TGTGCCACCAGTGATTTTCAAGAGCAGTACTTC. Translated, it gives CATSDFQEQYF.

The chain has TRBV2 and TRBJ2-7; tentatively, D is TRBD1 (6 bases). The CDR3 is 14 amino acids. Per germline, CDR1 SNHLY and CDR2 FYNNEI. V was clipped by 7 bases and J by 2 bases, with 15 bases between them. This CDR3 is CASNKKGTTYEQYF. The DNA for the CDR3 is TGTGCCAGCAATAAAAAGGGGACAACCTACGAGCAGTACTTC.

The gene calls are TRBV3-1 (or the pseudogene TRBV3-2) and TRBJ2-7; 7 bases are shared with TRBD1. J was trimmed by 2 bases and V by 4 bases; bases with no gene match: 8. Per the germline V gene, CDR1 is LGHDT and CDR2 is YNNKEL (reference sequence). This CDR3 comprises 15 residues. The CDR3 spells CASSLAGGPAYEQYF. The CDR3 nucleotides are TGTGCCAGCAGCCTTGCAGGGGGTCCCGCCTACGAGCAGTACTTC.

This clone occurred a few times. The chain employs TRBV18 and TRBJ1-5; 7 nucleotides align to TRBD1. Germline CDR1 reads KGHSH; CDR2 reads LQKENI. Trimming at V came to 3 bases and at J to 4 bases, leaving 6 bases not matched to a gene. CDR3 size: 15 residues. The CDR3: CASSPRQGVNQPQHF. The CDR3 nucleotides are TGTGCCAGCTCACCTCGGCAGGGGGTGAATCAGCCCCAGCATTTT.

The V and J genes are TRBV2 and TRBJ2-2; D might be TRBD1 (5 bases). Trimming left V 6 bases short and J 1 base short, with 9 bases between. Looked up from germline, CDR1 is SNHLY and CDR2 is FYNNEI. The length of the CDR3 is 14 residues. This CDR3 is CASRKDRNTGELFF. The DNA of the CDR3 is TGTGCCAGCAGAAAAGACAGGAACACCGGGGAGCTGTTTTTT.

V usage is TRBV3-1 (or the pseudogene TRBV3-2) and J usage is TRBJ1-1, with a possible D match to TRBD1 (6 bases). Germline V lookup: CDR1 LGHDT, CDR2 YNNKEL (reference sequence). The CDR3 sequence is 15 residues long. The ends were cut back, 4 bases at V and 1 base at J, with 13 bases in the middle. Here the CDR3 DNA reads TGTGCCAGCAGCCCGGACAGCAATAGGAACACTGAAGCTTTCTTT. Amino acids: CASSPDSNRNTEAFF.

The gene calls are TRBV9 and TRBJ1-2; unclear D gene. The V gene's germline CDR1 is SGDLS and CDR2 YYNGEE. V was pared by 5 bases and J by 6 bases, with 17 bases between. This CDR3 comprises 14 residues. The CDR3 sequence is CASSAAGGWDGYTF. The CDR3 region has the DNA TGTGCCAGCAGTGCCGCGGGCGGATGGGATGGCTACACCTTC.

This chain links TRBV7-8 with TRBJ1-2; 9 nucleotides agree with TRBD1. Germline values: CDR1 SGHVS, CDR2 FQNEAQ. The CDR3 is 18 amino acids. Trimming removed 3 bases from V and 5 bases from J; junction bases left unmatched: 16. The DNA of the CDR3 is TGTGCCAGCAGCTTCATCCTCAATTTACAGGGGGCGCGGTATGGCTACACCTTC. This sequence encodes CASSFILNLQGARYGYTF.

V and J are TRBV15 and TRBJ1-2; TRBD1 matches 9 bases. CDR1 is LNHNV, CDR2 YYDKDF, per germline (reference sequence). J gave up 8 bases and V 0 bases, and 7 bases lay outside the gene matches. CDR3 size: 15 residues. CDR3 protein: CATSRDLQGAHGYTF. In DNA, the CDR3 is TGTGCCACCAGCAGAGATCTACAGGGGGCGCACGGCTACACCTTC.

This chain connects TRBV30 to TRBJ1-6; D is uncertain. V lost 2 bases, J lost 10 bases, and 6 bases lay in between. Germline-derived CDR1 and CDR2 are GTSNPN and SVGIG (reference sequence). The CDR3 has 11 amino acids. The CDR3 nucleotides read TGTGCCTGGAGTAAGCTGTCACCCCTCCACTTT. It encodes CAWSKLSPLHF.

The chain uses TRBV28 and TRBJ1-4; 7 bases are a match to TRBD1. CDR1 is MDHEN, CDR2 SYDVKM, per germline. This CDR3 has 14 amino acids. V gave up 5 bases and J gave up 8 bases; unmatched junction bases: 8. The DNA of the CDR3 is TGTGCCAGCAGTACAGGGGCCTCTGGGGAAAAACTGTTTTTT. This sequence encodes CASSTGASGEKLFF.

Turning to this clone: The same CDR3 arises from other DNA sequences in this sample as well. The CDR3 nucleotides read TGTGCCAGCAGCGAACAGGGGGCTGACTATGGCTACACCTTC. Residues: CASSEQGADYGYTF. The V call is TRBV2, the J call TRBJ1-2, with TRBD1 matching 9 bases. Germline trimming cut 6 bases from V and 3 bases from J; bases unmatched to any gene: 5. This CDR3 is 14 amino acids long. Germline lookup yields CDR1 SNHLY and CDR2 FYNNEI.

This clone was seen only once. This chain joins TRBV28 and TRBJ1-5; D not resolved. V lost 3 bases, J lost 7 bases, and 4 bases lay in between. Germline V CDR1 and CDR2: MDHEN, SYDVKM. This CDR3 has 11 residues. The CDR3 DNA sequence: TGTGCCAGCAGTTTCAGGCAGCCCCAGCATTTT. Its translation is CASSFRQPQHF.

The chain uses TRBV3-1 (or the pseudogene TRBV3-2) and TRBJ2-1, with D uncertain. Trimming took 0 bases from V and 13 from J, leaving 10 bases between them. Germline V gives CDR1 LGHDT, CDR2 YNNKEL (reference sequence). This CDR3 comprises 12 residues. The CDR3 DNA reads as TGTGCCAGCAGCCAAGATCTGAGGATTCAGTTCTTC. This codes for CASSQDLRIQFF.

This chain joins TRBV6-5 and TRBJ2-7, with 10 bases lining up with TRBD1. CDR1 is MNHEY and CDR2 is SVGAGI in the germline V gene. Trimming removed 6 bases from V and 3 bases from J; junction bases left unmatched: 5. This CDR3 is 14 amino acids long. In DNA, the CDR3 is TGTGCCAGCAGGGCCGGGACAGGGGACTACGAGCAGTACTTC. Translated: CASRAGTGDYEQYF.

V usage is TRBV6-5 and J usage is TRBJ2-7; TRBD2 matches 8 bases. Trimming at V came to 8 bases and at J to 5 bases, leaving 2 bases not matched to a gene. This CDR3 has 11 amino acids. Germline CDR1 is MNHEY and CDR2 is SVGAGI. The CDR3 is CASGRGDEQYF. The CDR3 DNA follows: TGTGCCAGCGGGCGGGGGGACGAGCAGTACTTC.

The chain recombines TRBV7-8 with TRBJ1-6; TRBD1 matches 9 bases. This CDR3 is built from 19 residues. Trimming cost V 2 bases and J 7 bases; bases outside gene matches: 15. Germline assignment: CDR1 SGHVS and CDR2 FQNEAQ. The CDR3 loop reads CASSLSFGTGYFSNSPLHF. Written as DNA, the CDR3 is TGTGCCAGCAGCTTATCCTTTGGGACAGGGTATTTTTCGAATTCACCCCTCCACTTT.